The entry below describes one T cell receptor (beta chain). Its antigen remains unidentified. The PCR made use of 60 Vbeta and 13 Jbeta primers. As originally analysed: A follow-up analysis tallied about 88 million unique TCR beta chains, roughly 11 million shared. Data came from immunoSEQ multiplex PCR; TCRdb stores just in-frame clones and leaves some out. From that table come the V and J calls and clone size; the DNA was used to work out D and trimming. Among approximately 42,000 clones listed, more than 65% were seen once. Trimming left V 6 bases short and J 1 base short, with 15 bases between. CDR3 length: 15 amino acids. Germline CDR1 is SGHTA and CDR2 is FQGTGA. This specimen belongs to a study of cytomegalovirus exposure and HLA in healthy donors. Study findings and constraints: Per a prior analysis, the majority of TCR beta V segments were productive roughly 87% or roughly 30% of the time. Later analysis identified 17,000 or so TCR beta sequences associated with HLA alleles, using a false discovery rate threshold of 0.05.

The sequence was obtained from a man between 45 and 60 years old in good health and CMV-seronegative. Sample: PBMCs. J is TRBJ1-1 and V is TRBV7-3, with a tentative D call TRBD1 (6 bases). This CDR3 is CASRPNTGRNTEAFF. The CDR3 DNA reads TGTGCCAGCAGGCCTAATACAGGGCGGAACACTGAAGCTTTCTTT. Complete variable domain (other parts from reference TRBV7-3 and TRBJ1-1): GAGVSQTPSNKVTEKGKYVELRCDPISGHTALYWYRQSLGQGPEFLIYFQGTGAADDSGLPNDRFFAVRPEGSVSTLKIQRTERGDSAVYLCASRPNTGRNTEAFFGQGTRLTVV.